This T cell receptor beta chain was obtained from a study of blood T cell repertoires in COVID-19. This clone has only a few counts. TCRdb keeps only in-frame clones here, not all; method: immunoSEQ multiplex PCR. The sample yields tens of thousands of clones, approximately 83% seen once. V was trimmed by 3 bases and J by 0 bases, leaving 8 bases between them. The germline V gene has CDR1 SQVTM and CDR2 ANQGSEA. The CDR3 consists of 13 residues. The TCR originated in a woman older than 75 with acute or convalescent COVID-19. Sequencing used peripheral blood. The V call is TRBV29-1, the J call TRBJ2-5, with unresolved D. CDR3 DNA sequence: TGCAGCGTTGATTTGTCAGACCAAGAGACCCAGTACTTC. This codes for CSVDLSDQETQYF.